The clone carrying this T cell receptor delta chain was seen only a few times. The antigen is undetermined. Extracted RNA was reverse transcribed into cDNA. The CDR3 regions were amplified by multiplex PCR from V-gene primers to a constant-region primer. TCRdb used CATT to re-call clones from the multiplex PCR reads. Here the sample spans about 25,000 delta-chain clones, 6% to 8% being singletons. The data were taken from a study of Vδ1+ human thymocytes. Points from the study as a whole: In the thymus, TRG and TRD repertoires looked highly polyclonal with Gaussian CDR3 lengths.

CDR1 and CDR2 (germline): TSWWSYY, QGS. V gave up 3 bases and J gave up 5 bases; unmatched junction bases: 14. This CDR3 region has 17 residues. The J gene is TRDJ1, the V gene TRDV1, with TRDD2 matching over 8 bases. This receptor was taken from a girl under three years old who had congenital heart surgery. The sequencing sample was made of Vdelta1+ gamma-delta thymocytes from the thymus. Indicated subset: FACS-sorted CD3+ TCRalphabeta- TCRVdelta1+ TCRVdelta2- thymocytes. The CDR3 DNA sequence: TGTGCTCTTGGGGACCACTTACCTGGCCTTCCTAGTGATAAACTCATCTTT. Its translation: CALGDHLPGLPSDKLIF.